The 12 T cell receptor beta chains presented below share a single source sample, sequenced in a study of blood T cell repertoires in COVID-19 (dated by TCRdb to the early 2020s). The method was the immunoSEQ multiplex PCR assay. Entries here come from immuneACCESS through TCRdb and include only in-frame sequences with V and J called. Some clones fail to appear in such tables; in the studies checked, an unresolved V gene covers under half of the shortfall, and the cause of the remainder is unknown. The sample table records roughly 82,000 clones; roughly four fifths of these occur just once. Together, the top ten hold about 9.4% of the sample. The source material was peripheral blood. These receptor sequences come from a man aged 55 to 70 with acute or convalescent COVID-19.

This clone was seen just once. This rearrangement joins TRBV19 to TRBJ1-1; tentatively, D is TRBD1 (6 bases). CDR3 length: 14 amino acids. Germline lookup yields CDR1 LNHDA and CDR2 SQIVND (reference sequence). V was trimmed by 1 base and J by 8 bases, leaving 14 bases between them. DNA for the CDR3: TGTGCCAGTAGTATAGGAGGGGGGGCAATCGAAGCTTTCTTT. Encoded protein: CASSIGGGAIEAFF.

DNA of the CDR3: TGTGCCAGCAACCGGGGAGGGGGAGGCTACGAGCAGTACTTC. It is translated as CASNRGGGGYEQYF. The genes are TRBV28 and TRBJ2-7, with D perhaps matching TRBD2 (7 bases). Germline V gives CDR1 MDHEN, CDR2 SYDVKM. This CDR3 is built from 14 residues. V lost 7 bases, J lost 3 bases, and 16 bases lay in between.

The chain recombines TRBV20-1 with TRBJ1-5; D is ambiguous. CDR1 is DFQATT, CDR2 SNEGSKA, per germline (reference sequence). This CDR3 is 12 amino acids long. Deletions cut 3 bases from V and 0 bases from J, with 3 bases between. This CDR3 is CSASYSNQPQHF. As DNA, the CDR3 is TGCAGTGCTAGTTATAGCAATCAGCCCCAGCATTTT.

The V and J genes are TRBV3-1 (or the pseudogene TRBV3-2) and TRBJ1-6, with 9 bases aligning to TRBD1. Germline CDR1 is LGHDT and CDR2 is YNNKEL (reference sequence). This CDR3 region has 15 residues. J gave up 9 bases and V 4 bases, and 7 bases lay outside the gene matches. This CDR3 is CASSPSGQGSSPLHF. CDR3 nucleotides: TGTGCCAGCAGCCCCTCGGGACAGGGTAGTTCACCCCTCCACTTT.

The chain combines TRBV28 with TRBJ1-2; tentative D call: TRBD1 (5 bases). Trimming shortened V by 8 bases and J by 4 bases, and 11 bases separated the two germline ends. Germline CDR1 MDHEN, CDR2 SYDVKM. This CDR3 comprises 12 residues. The chain's CDR3 is CASQQGPYGYTF. The DNA of the CDR3 is TGTGCCAGCCAGCAGGGTCCCTATGGCTACACCTTC.

The chain carries TRBV21-1 and TRBJ1-2; the DNA was not used to check the table's D call, TRBD1. TRBV21-1 is termed a pseudogene. The CDR3 runs to 18 residues. The CDR3 DNA follows: TGTGCCAGCAGCAAAGGCGGGACAGGGGGCGCGGGTAACTATGGCTACACCTTC. This translates into CASSKGGTGGAGNYGYTF.

The CDR3 reads CASSLDRDTDTQYF. The CDR3 coding sequence is TGTGCCAGCAGCTTAGACAGGGACACAGATACGCAGTATTTT. This chain joins TRBV11-3 and TRBJ2-3; a weak D match, TRBD1 (5 bases). With 0 bases removed from V and 2 bases from J, the gap between germline ends came to 6 bases. This CDR3 has 14 amino acids. Germline V gives CDR1 SGHNT, CDR2 YENEEA.

This clone has only one observation. This chain connects TRBV3-1 (or the pseudogene TRBV3-2) to TRBJ1-1; 7 bases map to TRBD1. Germline V CDR1 and CDR2: LGHDT, YNNKEL (reference sequence). Germline trimming cut 5 bases from V and 4 bases from J; bases unmatched to any gene: 4. The CDR3 contains 13 residues. CDR3: CASSARQGTEAFF. CDR3 sequence (DNA): TGTGCCAGCAGCGCTCGACAGGGCACTGAAGCTTTCTTT.

This rearrangement joins TRBV19 to TRBJ2-7, with D perhaps TRBD1 (5 bases). The CDR3 loop spans 14 amino acids. The V and J ends lost 2 bases and 4 bases respectively, with 12 bases between them. The germline V gene encodes CDR1 LNHDA and CDR2 SQIVND (reference sequence). The DNA of the CDR3 is TGTGCCAGTAGTATATCTAGGGGAAGGTACGAGCAGTACTTC. Translating gives CASSISRGRYEQYF.

The rearrangement uses TRBV9 and TRBJ2-3; the D gene is possibly TRBD2 (7 bases). The CDR3 has 18 residues. Germline V CDR1 and CDR2: SGDLS, YYNGEE. Trimming left V 0 bases short and J 4 bases short, with 21 bases between. DNA of the CDR3: TGTGCCAGCAGCGTAGGGAGTTCGCGGGGGCCGCCCGCAGATACGCAGTATTTT. It encodes CASSVGSSRGPPADTQYF.

V gene TRBV5-1 combines with J gene TRBJ1-3; possible D gene TRBD1, 6 bases. Germline V gives CDR1 SGHRS, CDR2 YFSETQ. This CDR3 has 15 residues. V was shortened by 0 bases and J by 4 bases, with 11 bases between the two germline ends. The CDR3 protein is CASSLDRVSGNTIYF. CDR3 DNA: TGCGCCAGCAGCTTGGACAGGGTCTCGGGAAACACCATATATTTT.

The rearrangement uses TRBV9 and TRBJ1-3; D uncertain. Per the germline V gene, CDR1 is SGDLS and CDR2 is YYNGEE. The CDR3 length is 13 residues. V shed 4 bases and J shed 0 bases, with 5 bases lying between them. The CDR3 DNA sequence: TGTGCCAGCAGCAGAGACTCTGGAAACACCATATATTTT. Translation: CASSRDSGNTIYF.